This is a list of T cell receptor beta chains from one sample in a study of T cell responses to AZD1222 COVID-19 vaccine. Sequencing used immunoSEQ multiplex PCR; TCRdb keeps in-frame clones, though not all of them. The sample yields around 150,000 clones, less than 95% seen once. Sample: peripheral blood, taken on day 0 of AZD1222 vaccination. Receptors originate from an adult in good health. CDR3s include the opening cysteine and the closing phenylalanine or tryptophan. The order of the fields is D gene, J gene, V gene, clone size, CDR3 protein, CDR3 DNA. The D gene is left open where the match is weak. Clone size is not always given. Where it is, it says once, few, many or a class for expanded clones.

D: TRBD1
J: TRBJ1-2
V: TRBV9
size: -
CDR3: CASSVGQGVSDGYTF
DNA: TGTGCCAGCAGCGTGGGACAGGGGGTATCAGACGGCTACACCTTC

D: -
J: TRBJ1-1
V: TRBV23-1
size: -
CDR3: CASSQSSGWTWDEANTEVFF
DNA: TGCGCCAGCAGTCAATCGTCAGGGTGGACGTGGGACGAAGCGAACACTGAAGTTTTCTTT

D: -
J: TRBJ2-7
V: TRBV18
size: -
CDR3: CASSGAGTLYEQYF
DNA: TGTGCCAGCTCAGGAGCCGGGACACTCTACGAGCAGTACTTC

D: -
J: TRBJ2-5
V: TRBV6-5
size: -
CDR3: CAATPGGPPETQYF
DNA: TGTGCCGCCACCCCCGGGGGGCCTCCGGAGACCCAGTACTTC

D: -
J: TRBJ2-1
V: TRBV10-3
size: -
CDR3: CAISPQSSYNEQFF
DNA: TGTGCCATCAGCCCACAGAGCTCCTACAATGAGCAGTTCTTC

D: -
J: TRBJ2-5
V: TRBV12-3/TRBV12-4
size: -
CDR3: CASTKDGTNSNF
DNA: TGTGCCAGCACTAAAGACGGTACAAATTCGAACTTC

D: -
J: TRBJ1-2
V: TRBV5-6
size: -
CDR3: CASSLGRGKNYGYTF
DNA: TGTGCCAGCAGCTTGGGTAGAGGGAAAAACTATGGCTACACCTTC

D: -
J: TRBJ1-1
V: TRBV28
size: -
CDR3: CASSLEAPPEAFF
DNA: TGTGCCAGCAGTTTAGAAGCCCCACCTGAAGCTTTCTTT

D: -
J: TRBJ2-5
V: TRBV5-4
size: -
CDR3: CASSLDESGTQYF
DNA: TGTGCCAGCAGTCTCGATGAAAGCGGGACCCAGTACTTC

D: TRBD2
J: TRBJ2-7
V: TRBV7-2
size: -
CDR3: CASSIHGLAPREYF
DNA: TGTGCCAGCAGCATCCACGGACTAGCGCCCAGGGAGTACTTC

D: -
J: TRBJ1-5
V: TRBV27
size: -
CDR3: CASSLRAYQPQHF
DNA: TGTGCCAGCAGTTTAAGGGCCTATCAGCCCCAGCATTTT

D: -
J: TRBJ1-3
V: TRBV2
size: -
CDR3: CASSDRQAGNTIYF
DNA: TGTGCCAGCAGCGACAGGCAGGCTGGAAACACCATATATTTT

D: -
J: TRBJ2-1
V: TRBV24-1
size: -
CDR3: CATSVPGVNEQFF
DNA: TGTGCCACCAGTGTCCCGGGGGTCAATGAGCAGTTCTTC

D: -
J: TRBJ2-7
V: TRBV4-1
size: -
CDR3: CASSRLPEAGYEQYF
DNA: TGCGCCAGCAGCCGTCTCCCAGAAGCGGGCTACGAGCAGTACTTC

D: TRBD2
J: TRBJ2-5
V: TRBV9
size: -
CDR3: CASRTGTSGDTQYF
DNA: TGTGCCAGCAGAACCGGGACTAGCGGGGATACCCAGTACTTC

D: -
J: TRBJ2-7
V: TRBV7-2
size: -
CDR3: CASSLGISLSYEQYF
DNA: TGTGCCAGCAGCCTGGGGATAAGTTTGTCCTACGAGCAGTACTTC

D: TRBD1
J: TRBJ1-1
V: TRBV19
size: -
CDR3: CASSNGSQGGFRFTEAFF
DNA: TGTGCCAGTAGTAATGGAAGCCAGGGGGGGTTTCGCTTCACTGAAGCTTTCTTT

D: -
J: TRBJ2-3
V: TRBV20-1
size: -
CDR3: CSATPLGAQYF
DNA: TGCAGTGCTACCCCCCTGGGAGCGCAGTATTTT

D: -
J: TRBJ2-5
V: TRBV19
size: -
CDR3: CASRGAAPGEWETQYF
DNA: TGTGCCAGTAGAGGGGCTGCTCCAGGGGAATGGGAGACCCAGTACTTC

D: TRBD1
J: TRBJ1-2
V: TRBV4-1
size: once
CDR3: CASSAIGQGYGYTF
DNA: TGCGCCAGCAGCGCGATAGGACAGGGTTACGGCTACACCTTC

D: -
J: TRBJ2-3
V: TRBV7-9
size: -
CDR3: CASSLTDTQYF
DNA: TGTGCCAGCAGCTTAACAGATACGCAGTATTTT

D: TRBD2
J: TRBJ2-7
V: TRBV7-6
size: -
CDR3: CASSHGGEQYF
DNA: TGTGCCAGCAGTCACGGGGGGGAGCAGTACTTC

D: -
J: TRBJ1-2
V: TRBV7-2
size: -
CDR3: CASSLHRARYGYTF
DNA: TGTGCCAGCAGCCTCCACAGGGCTCGCTATGGCTACACCTTC

D: -
J: TRBJ1-3
V: TRBV9
size: few
CDR3: CASSDQPGRSSGNTIYF
DNA: TGTGCCAGCAGCGACCAACCGGGACGGAGCTCTGGAAACACCATATATTTT

D: -
J: TRBJ1-1
V: TRBV11-2
size: -
CDR3: CASSSGGSGAFF
DNA: TGTGCCAGCAGCTCGGGGGGATCTGGAGCTTTCTTT

D: -
J: TRBJ2-2
V: TRBV5-5
size: -
CDR3: CASSSPGNTGELFF
DNA: TGTGCCAGCAGCTCCCCCGGAAACACCGGGGAGCTGTTTTTT

D: TRBD1
J: TRBJ1-2
V: TRBV7-9
size: -
CDR3: CASRLRRGLGYTF
DNA: TGTGCCAGCAGGCTCCGCAGGGGGTTAGGCTACACCTTC

D: -
J: TRBJ2-3
V: TRBV12-3/TRBV12-4
size: -
CDR3: CASSLGLGDTQYF
DNA: TGTGCCAGCAGTTTAGGGTTAGGGGATACGCAGTATTTT

D: -
J: TRBJ1-1
V: TRBV4-1
size: -
CDR3: CASSQVTFGRAQTEAFF
DNA: TGCGCCAGCAGCCAAGTTACTTTTGGGAGGGCGCAAACTGAAGCTTTCTTT

D: TRBD1
J: TRBJ2-7
V: TRBV19
size: -
CDR3: CASSPRTGTGNYEQYF
DNA: TGTGCCAGTAGTCCTCGAACCGGGACAGGGAACTACGAGCAGTACTTC

D: -
J: TRBJ1-6
V: TRBV13
size: -
CDR3: CASSLSQGLGSPLHF
DNA: TGTGCCAGCAGCTTATCGCAGGGGCTTGGTTCACCCCTCCACTTT

D: -
J: TRBJ1-3
V: TRBV12-3/TRBV12-4
size: -
CDR3: CASSFTSGNTIYF
DNA: TGTGCCAGCAGTTTCACCTCTGGAAACACCATATATTTT

D: -
J: TRBJ1-1
V: TRBV19
size: -
CDR3: CASSARQAGTEAFF
DNA: TGTGCCAGTAGTGCGCGACAGGCGGGGACTGAAGCTTTCTTT

D: -
J: TRBJ1-1
V: TRBV6-1
size: once
CDR3: CASSEVQGWAEAFF
DNA: TGTGCCAGCAGTGAAGTCCAGGGGTGGGCTGAAGCTTTCTTT

D: -
J: TRBJ2-7
V: TRBV9
size: -
CDR3: CASSMRTAGRYEQYF
DNA: TGTGCCAGCAGCATGCGGACGGCAGGAAGATACGAGCAGTACTTC

D: TRBD1
J: TRBJ1-2
V: TRBV4-1
size: -
CDR3: CASSQPFSGTGTNYGYTF
DNA: TGCGCCAGCAGCCAACCCTTCTCAGGGACAGGGACTAACTATGGCTACACCTTC

D: -
J: TRBJ1-1
V: TRBV11-3
size: -
CDR3: CASRGGGAFF
DNA: TGTGCCAGCAGAGGGGGAGGCGCTTTCTTT

D: -
J: TRBJ2-1
V: TRBV5-6
size: -
CDR3: CASMPWGDYNEQFF
DNA: TGTGCCAGCATGCCGTGGGGGGACTACAATGAGCAGTTCTTC

D: TRBD1
J: TRBJ1-4
V: TRBV18
size: -
CDR3: CASSSQVSGTGADKLFF
DNA: TGTGCCAGCTCATCACAAGTATCCGGGACAGGGGCGGACAAACTGTTTTTT

D: TRBD2
J: TRBJ2-7
V: TRBV6-5
size: -
CDR3: CASSPAGNYEQYF
DNA: TGTGCCAGCAGCCCAGCGGGGAACTACGAGCAGTACTTC

D: -
J: TRBJ2-7
V: TRBV4-3
size: -
CDR3: CASSHVRGTETYEQYF
DNA: TGCGCCAGCAGCCATGTCCGCGGGACGGAGACCTACGAGCAGTACTTC

D: TRBD1
J: TRBJ1-1
V: TRBV6-5
size: -
CDR3: CASRTGGLGTEAFF
DNA: TGTGCCAGCAGAACAGGGGGCTTGGGCACTGAAGCTTTCTTT

D: -
J: TRBJ1-2
V: TRBV19
size: -
CDR3: CASSIRQGYGYTF
DNA: TGTGCCAGTAGTATCCGGCAGGGATATGGCTACACCTTC

D: -
J: TRBJ1-1
V: TRBV24-1
size: -
CDR3: CATSDPPGLPNTEAFF
DNA: TGTGCCACCAGTGATCCGCCGGGACTCCCGAACACTGAAGCTTTCTTT

D: -
J: TRBJ2-7
V: TRBV2
size: -
CDR3: CASLLDSTNEQYF
DNA: TGTGCCAGCCTACTTGACAGCACCAACGAGCAGTACTTC

D: TRBD2
J: TRBJ2-3
V: TRBV5-4
size: -
CDR3: CASSPGTSGSTDTQYF
DNA: TGTGCCAGCAGCCCCGGGACTAGCGGGAGCACAGATACGCAGTATTTT

D: TRBD2
J: TRBJ2-1
V: TRBV5-8
size: -
CDR3: CASKDLSGTIYNEQFF
DNA: TGTGCCAGCAAGGATCTTAGCGGGACCATCTACAATGAGCAGTTCTTC

D: TRBD1
J: TRBJ1-2
V: TRBV28
size: few
CDR3: CASSTTGAYGYTF
DNA: TGTGCCAGCAGTACCACAGGGGCCTATGGCTACACCTTC

D: -
J: TRBJ1-5
V: TRBV19
size: -
CDR3: CASSSRDGYNQPQHF
DNA: TGTGCCAGTAGTAGCCGGGACGGATACAATCAGCCCCAGCATTTT

D: -
J: TRBJ2-5
V: TRBV5-4
size: -
CDR3: CASSTGGGWGETQYF
DNA: TGTGCCAGCAGCACGGGCGGGGGCTGGGGAGAGACCCAGTACTTC

D: TRBD1
J: TRBJ2-7
V: TRBV6-5
size: -
CDR3: CASGRGQGAREQYF
DNA: TGTGCCAGCGGCCGGGGGCAGGGGGCAAGGGAGCAGTACTTC

D: TRBD1
J: TRBJ1-6
V: TRBV5-4
size: -
CDR3: CASSLDVQGVLPLHF
DNA: TGTGCCAGCAGCTTGGATGTACAGGGGGTTTTACCCCTCCACTTT

D: -
J: TRBJ1-2
V: TRBV29-1
size: -
CDR3: CSVGPLQGSGYGYTF
DNA: TGCAGCGTTGGGCCACTACAGGGCTCAGGCTATGGCTACACCTTC

D: -
J: TRBJ1-2
V: TRBV10-3
size: -
CDR3: CAISGGLRLLNYGYTF
DNA: TGTGCCATCAGTGGAGGTCTGAGGTTGTTGAACTATGGCTACACCTTC

D: -
J: TRBJ2-1
V: TRBV9
size: -
CDR3: CASSVATTRRAEQFF
DNA: TGTGCCAGCAGCGTAGCGACTACCCGGAGGGCTGAGCAGTTCTTC